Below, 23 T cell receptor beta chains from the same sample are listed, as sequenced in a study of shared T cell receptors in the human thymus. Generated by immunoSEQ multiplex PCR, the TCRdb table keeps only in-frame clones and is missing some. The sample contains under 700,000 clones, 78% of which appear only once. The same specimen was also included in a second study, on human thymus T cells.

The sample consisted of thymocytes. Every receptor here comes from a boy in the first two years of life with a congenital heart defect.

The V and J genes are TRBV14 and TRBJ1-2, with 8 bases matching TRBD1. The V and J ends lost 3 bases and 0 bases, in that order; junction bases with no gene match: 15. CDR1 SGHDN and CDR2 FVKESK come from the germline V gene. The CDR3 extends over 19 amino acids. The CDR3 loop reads CASSHSTGVRPPANYGYTF. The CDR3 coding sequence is TGTGCCAGCAGCCATTCGACAGGGGTCCGCCCCCCGGCTAACTATGGCTACACCTTC.

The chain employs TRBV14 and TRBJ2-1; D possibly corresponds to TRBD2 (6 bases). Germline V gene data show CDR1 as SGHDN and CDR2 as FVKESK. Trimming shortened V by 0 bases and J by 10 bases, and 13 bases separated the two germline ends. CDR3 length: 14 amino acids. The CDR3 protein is CASSQDPPGEEQFF. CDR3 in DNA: TGTGCCAGCAGCCAAGATCCACCGGGGGAGGAGCAGTTCTTC.

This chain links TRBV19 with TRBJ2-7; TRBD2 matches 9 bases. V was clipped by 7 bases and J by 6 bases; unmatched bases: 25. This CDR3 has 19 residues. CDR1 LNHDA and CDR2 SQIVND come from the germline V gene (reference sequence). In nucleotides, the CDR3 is TGTGCCAGTACCTCCTCCGGCCGGGTTGGGCTAGCGGGGAAGGTCGAGCAGTACTTC. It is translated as CASTSSGRVGLAGKVEQYF.

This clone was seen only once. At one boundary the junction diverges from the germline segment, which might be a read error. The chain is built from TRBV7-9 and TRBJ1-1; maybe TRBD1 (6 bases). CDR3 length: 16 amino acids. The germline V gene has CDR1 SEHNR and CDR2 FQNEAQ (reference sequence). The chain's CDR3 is CASSGQRGMGNSEAFF. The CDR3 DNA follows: TGTGCCAGCAGCGGACAGCGGGGAATGGGGAACTCTGAAGCTTTCTTT.

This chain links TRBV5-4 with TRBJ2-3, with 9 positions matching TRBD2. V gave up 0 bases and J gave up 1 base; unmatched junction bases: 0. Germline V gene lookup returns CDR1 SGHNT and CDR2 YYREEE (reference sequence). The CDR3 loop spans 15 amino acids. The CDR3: CASSLGTSGTDTQYF. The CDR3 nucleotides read TGTGCCAGCAGCTTGGGGACTAGCGGCACAGATACGCAGTATTTT.

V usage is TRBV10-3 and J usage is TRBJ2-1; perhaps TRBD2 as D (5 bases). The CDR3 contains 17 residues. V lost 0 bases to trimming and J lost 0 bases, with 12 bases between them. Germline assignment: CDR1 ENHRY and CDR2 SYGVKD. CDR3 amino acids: CAISESPDSSSYNEQFF. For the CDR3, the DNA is TGTGCCATCAGTGAGTCGCCGGACTCAAGCTCCTACAATGAGCAGTTCTTC.

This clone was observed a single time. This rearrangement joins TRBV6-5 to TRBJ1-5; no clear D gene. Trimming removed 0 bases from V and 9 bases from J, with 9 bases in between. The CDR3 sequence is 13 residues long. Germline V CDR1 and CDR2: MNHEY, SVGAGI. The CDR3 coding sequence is TGTGCCAGCAGTTACTCGCGGCCGGGGCCCCAGCATTTT. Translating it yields CASSYSRPGPQHF.

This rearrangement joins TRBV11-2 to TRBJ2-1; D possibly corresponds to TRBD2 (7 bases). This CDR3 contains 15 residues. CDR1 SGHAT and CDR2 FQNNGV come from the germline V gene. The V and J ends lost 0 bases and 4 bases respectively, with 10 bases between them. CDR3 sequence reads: CASSLEGGEYNEQFF. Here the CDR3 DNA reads TGTGCCAGCAGCTTAGAAGGGGGGGAATACAATGAGCAGTTCTTC.

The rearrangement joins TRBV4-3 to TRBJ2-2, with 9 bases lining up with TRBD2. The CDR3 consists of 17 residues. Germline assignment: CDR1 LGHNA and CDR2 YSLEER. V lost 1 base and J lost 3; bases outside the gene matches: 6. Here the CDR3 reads CASSQGSGRADTGELFF. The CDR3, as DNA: TGCGCCAGCAGCCAAGGTAGCGGGAGAGCGGACACCGGGGAGCTGTTTTTT.

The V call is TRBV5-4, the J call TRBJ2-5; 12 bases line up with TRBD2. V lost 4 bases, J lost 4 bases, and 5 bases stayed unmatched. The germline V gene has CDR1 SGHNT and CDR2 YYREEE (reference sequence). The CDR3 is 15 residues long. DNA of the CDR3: TGTGCCAGCAGCCACGGACTAGCGGGACGAGAGACCCAGTACTTC. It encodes CASSHGLAGRETQYF.

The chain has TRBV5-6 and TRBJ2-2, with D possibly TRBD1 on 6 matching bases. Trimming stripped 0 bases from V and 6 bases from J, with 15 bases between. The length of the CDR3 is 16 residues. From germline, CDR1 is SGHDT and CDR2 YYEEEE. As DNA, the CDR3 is TGTGCCAGCAGCTTGGACTTGGGACAACCGGCCGGGGAGCTGTTTTTT. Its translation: CASSLDLGQPAGELFF.

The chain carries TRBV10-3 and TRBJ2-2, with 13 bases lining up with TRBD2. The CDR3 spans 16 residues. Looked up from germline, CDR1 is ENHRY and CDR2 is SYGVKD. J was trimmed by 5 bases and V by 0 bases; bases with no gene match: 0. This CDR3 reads CAISESTSGRTGELFF. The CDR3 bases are TGTGCCATCAGTGAGTCGACTAGCGGGAGGACCGGGGAGCTGTTTTTT.

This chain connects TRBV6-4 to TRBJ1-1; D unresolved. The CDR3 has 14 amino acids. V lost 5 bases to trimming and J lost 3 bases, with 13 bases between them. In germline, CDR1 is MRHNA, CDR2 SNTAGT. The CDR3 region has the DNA TGTGCCAGCAGTTCCGGCGGCTCGTACACTGAAGCTTTCTTT. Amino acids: CASSSGGSYTEAFF.

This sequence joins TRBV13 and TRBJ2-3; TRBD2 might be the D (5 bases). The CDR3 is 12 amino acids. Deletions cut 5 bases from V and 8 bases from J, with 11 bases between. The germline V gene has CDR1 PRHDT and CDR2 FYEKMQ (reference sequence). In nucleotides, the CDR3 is TGTGCCAGCAGCCCCGGGGTGGGTACGCAGTATTTT. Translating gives CASSPGVGTQYF.

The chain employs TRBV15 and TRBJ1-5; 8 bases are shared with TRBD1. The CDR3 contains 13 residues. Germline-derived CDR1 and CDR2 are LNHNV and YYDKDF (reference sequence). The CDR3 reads CATQGAINQPQHF. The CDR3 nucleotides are TGTGCGACGCAGGGGGCGATCAATCAGCCCCAGCATTTT.

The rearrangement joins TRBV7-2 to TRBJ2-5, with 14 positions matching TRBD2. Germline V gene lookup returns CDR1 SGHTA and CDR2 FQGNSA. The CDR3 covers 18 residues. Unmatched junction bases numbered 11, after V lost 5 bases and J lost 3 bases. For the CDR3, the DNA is TGTGCCAGCAGCCCCGGGACTAGCGGGAGTAAGCCTAAAGAGACCCAGTACTTC. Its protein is CASSPGTSGSKPKETQYF.

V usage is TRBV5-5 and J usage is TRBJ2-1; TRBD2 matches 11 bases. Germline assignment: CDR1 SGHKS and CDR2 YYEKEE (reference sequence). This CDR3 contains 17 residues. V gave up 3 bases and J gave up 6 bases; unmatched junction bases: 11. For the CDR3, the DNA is TGTGCCAGCAGCTCACTACACCCAGGACTAGCGGGCAATGAGCAGTTCTTC. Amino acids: CASSSLHPGLAGNEQFF.

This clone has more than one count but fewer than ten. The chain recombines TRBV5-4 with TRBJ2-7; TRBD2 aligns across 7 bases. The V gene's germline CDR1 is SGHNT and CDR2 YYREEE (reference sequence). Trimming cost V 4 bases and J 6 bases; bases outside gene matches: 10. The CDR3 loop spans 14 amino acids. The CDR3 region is CASSAETSSSEQYF. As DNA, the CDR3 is TGTGCCAGCAGCGCGGAGACTAGCAGTTCCGAGCAGTACTTC.

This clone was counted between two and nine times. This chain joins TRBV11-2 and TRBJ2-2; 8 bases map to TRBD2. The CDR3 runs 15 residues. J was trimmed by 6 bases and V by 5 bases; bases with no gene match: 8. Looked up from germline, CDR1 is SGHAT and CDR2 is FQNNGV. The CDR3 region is CASSTRLALPGELFF. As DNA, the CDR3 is TGTGCCAGCAGCACCCGACTAGCGTTGCCCGGGGAGCTGTTTTTT.

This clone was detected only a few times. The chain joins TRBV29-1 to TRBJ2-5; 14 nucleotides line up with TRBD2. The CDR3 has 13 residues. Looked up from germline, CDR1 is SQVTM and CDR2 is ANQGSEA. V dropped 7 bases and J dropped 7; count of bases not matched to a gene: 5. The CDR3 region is CSAGTSGRATQYF. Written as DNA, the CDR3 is TGCAGCGCTGGGACTAGCGGGAGAGCGACCCAGTACTTC. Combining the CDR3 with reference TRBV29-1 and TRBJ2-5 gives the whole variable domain SAVISQKPSRDICQRGTSLTIQCQVDSQVTMMFWYRQQPGQSLTLIATANQGSEATYESGFVIDKFPISRPNLTFSTLTVSNMSPEDSSIYLCSAGTSGRATQYFGPGTRLLVL.

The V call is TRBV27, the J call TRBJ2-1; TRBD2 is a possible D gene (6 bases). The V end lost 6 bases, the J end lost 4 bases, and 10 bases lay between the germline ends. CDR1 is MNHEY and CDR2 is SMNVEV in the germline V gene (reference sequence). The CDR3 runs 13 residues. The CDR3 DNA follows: TGTGCCAGCAGGGGACTTCTTTACAATGAGCAGTTCTTC. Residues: CASRGLLYNEQFF.

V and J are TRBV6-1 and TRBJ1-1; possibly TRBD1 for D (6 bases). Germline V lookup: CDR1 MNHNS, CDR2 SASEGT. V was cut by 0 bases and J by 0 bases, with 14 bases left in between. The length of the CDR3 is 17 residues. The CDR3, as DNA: TGTGCCAGCAGTGAAGCGCCGAGACAGGAGATGAACACTGAAGCTTTCTTT. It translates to CASSEAPRQEMNTEAFF.

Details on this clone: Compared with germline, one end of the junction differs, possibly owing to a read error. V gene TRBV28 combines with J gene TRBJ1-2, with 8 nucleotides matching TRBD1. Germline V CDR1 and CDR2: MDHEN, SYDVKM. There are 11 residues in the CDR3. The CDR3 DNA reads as TGTGCCAGCAGCCCTAGGGACAGGCCTACTTTC. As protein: CASSPRDRPTF.